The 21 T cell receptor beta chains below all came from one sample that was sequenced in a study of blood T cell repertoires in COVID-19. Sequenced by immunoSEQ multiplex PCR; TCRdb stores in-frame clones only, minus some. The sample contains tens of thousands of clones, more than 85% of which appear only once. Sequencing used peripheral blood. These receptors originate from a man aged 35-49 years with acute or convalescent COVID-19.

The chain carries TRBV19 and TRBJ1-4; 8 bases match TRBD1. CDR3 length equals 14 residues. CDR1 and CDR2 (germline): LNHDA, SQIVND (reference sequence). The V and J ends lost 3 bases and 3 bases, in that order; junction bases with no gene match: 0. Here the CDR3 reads CASSMDRANEKLFF. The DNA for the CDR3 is TGTGCCAGTAGTATGGACAGGGCTAATGAAAAACTGTTTTTT.

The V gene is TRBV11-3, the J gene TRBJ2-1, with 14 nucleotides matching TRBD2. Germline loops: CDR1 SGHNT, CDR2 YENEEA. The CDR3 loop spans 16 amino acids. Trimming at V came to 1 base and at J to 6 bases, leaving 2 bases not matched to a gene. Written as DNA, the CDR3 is TGTGCCAGCAGCTTAGCGACTAGCGGGGGGGTCAATGAGCAGTTCTTC. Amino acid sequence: CASSLATSGGVNEQFF.

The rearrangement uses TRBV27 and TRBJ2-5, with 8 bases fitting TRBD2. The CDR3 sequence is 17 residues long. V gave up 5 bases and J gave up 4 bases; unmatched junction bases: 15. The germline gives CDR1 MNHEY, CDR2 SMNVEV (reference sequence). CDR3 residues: CASSPTLGTRSLETQYF. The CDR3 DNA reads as TGTGCCAGCAGTCCAACCCTAGGGACTAGATCACTAGAGACCCAGTACTTC.

CDR3 sequence (DNA): TGTGCCAGCAGCGTGGAGTTGAGCGGGAGCTACAATGAGCAGTTCTTC. Translation: CASSVELSGSYNEQFF. This chain uses TRBV9 with TRBJ2-1, with 8 bases identical to TRBD2. J gave up 3 bases and V 2 bases, and 7 bases lay outside the gene matches. This CDR3 is 16 amino acids long. CDR1 SGDLS and CDR2 YYNGEE come from the germline V gene.

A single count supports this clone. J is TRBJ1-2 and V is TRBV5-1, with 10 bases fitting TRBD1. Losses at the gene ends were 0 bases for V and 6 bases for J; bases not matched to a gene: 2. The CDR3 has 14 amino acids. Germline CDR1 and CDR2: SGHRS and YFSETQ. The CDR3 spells CASSLGDRGNGYTF. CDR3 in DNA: TGCGCCAGCAGCTTGGGGGACAGGGGTAATGGCTACACCTTC.

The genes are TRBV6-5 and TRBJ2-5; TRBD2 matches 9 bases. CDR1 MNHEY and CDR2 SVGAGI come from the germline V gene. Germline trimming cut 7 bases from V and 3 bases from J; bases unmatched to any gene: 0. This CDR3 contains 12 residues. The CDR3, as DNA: TGTGCCAGCAAGCGGGGGGAAGAGACCCAGTACTTC. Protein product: CASKRGEETQYF.

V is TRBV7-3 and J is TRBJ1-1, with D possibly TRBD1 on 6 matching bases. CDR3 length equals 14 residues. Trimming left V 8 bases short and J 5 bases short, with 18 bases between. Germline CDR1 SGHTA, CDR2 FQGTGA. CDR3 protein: CASAPGGAGTEAFF. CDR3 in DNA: TGTGCCAGCGCCCCCGGGGGGGCGGGAACTGAAGCTTTCTTT.

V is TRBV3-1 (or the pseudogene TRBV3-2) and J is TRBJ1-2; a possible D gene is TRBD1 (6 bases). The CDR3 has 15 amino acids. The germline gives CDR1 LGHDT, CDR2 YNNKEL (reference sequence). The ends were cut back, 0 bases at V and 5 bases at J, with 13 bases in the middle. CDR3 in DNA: TGTGCCAGCAGCCAAGAAGGTGGCAGGGGTTATGGCTACACCTTC. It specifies CASSQEGGRGYGYTF.

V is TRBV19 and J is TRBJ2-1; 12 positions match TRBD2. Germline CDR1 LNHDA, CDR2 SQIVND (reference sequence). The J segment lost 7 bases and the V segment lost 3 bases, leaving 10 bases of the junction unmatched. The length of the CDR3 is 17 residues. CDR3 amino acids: CASSIPSTSGRGNEQFF. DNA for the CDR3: TGTGCCAGTAGTATCCCTTCGACTAGCGGGAGAGGAAATGAGCAGTTCTTC. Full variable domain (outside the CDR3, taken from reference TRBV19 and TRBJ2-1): DGGITQSPKYLFRKEGQNVTLSCEQNLNHDAMYWYRQDPGQGLRLIYYSQIVNDFQKGDIAEGYSVSREKKESFPLTVTSAQKNPTAFYLCASSIPSTSGRGNEQFFGPGTRLTVL.

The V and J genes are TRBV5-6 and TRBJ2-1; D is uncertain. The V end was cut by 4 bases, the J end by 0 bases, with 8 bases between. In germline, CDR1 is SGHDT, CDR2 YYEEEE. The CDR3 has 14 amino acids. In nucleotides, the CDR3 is TGTGCCAGCAGCCGACTCTCCTCCTACAATGAGCAGTTCTTC. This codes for CASSRLSSYNEQFF.

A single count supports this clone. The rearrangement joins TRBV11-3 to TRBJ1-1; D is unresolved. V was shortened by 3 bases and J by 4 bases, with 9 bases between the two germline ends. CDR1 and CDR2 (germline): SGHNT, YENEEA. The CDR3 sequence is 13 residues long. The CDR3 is CASSFTSGTEAFF. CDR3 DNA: TGTGCCAGCAGCTTTACGAGTGGCACTGAAGCTTTCTTT.

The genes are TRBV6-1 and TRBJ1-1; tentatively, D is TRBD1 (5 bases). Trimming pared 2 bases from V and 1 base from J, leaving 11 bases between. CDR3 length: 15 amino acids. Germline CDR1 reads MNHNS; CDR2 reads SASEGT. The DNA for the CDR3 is TGTGCCAGCAGTGAACTTGGGGCTTCGAACACTGAAGCTTTCTTT. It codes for CASSELGASNTEAFF.

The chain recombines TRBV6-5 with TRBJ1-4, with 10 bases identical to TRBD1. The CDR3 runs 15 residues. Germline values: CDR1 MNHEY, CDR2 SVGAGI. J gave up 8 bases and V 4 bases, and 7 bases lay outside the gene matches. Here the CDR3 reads CASSFRDRGYEKLFF. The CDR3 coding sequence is TGTGCCAGCAGTTTCCGGGACAGGGGTTACGAAAAACTGTTTTTT.

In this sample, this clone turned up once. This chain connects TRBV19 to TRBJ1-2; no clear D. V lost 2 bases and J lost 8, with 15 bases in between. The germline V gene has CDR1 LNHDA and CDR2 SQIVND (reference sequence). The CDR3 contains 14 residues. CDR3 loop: CASSIREMSWGYTF. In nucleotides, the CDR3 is TGTGCCAGTAGTATAAGGGAGATGAGTTGGGGCTACACCTTC.

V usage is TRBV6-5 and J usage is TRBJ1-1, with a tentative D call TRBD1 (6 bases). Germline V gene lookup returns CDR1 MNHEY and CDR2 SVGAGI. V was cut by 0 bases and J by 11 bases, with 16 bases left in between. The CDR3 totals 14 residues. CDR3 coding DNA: TGTGCCAGCAGTTACTCGAACAGGGATCCCGACGCTTTCTTT. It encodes CASSYSNRDPDAFF.

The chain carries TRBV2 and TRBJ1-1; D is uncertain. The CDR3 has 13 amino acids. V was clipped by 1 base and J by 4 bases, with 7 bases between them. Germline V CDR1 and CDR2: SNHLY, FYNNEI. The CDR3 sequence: CASSEESGTEAFF. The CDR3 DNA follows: TGTGCCAGCAGTGAAGAGTCAGGCACTGAAGCTTTCTTT.

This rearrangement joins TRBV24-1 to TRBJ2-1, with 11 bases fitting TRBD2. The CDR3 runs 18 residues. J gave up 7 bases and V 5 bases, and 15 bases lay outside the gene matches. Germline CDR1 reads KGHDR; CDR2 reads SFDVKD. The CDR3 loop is CATSVTSGRGMGINEQFF. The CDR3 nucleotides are TGTGCCACCAGTGTTACTAGCGGGAGAGGGATGGGAATTAATGAGCAGTTCTTC.

Written as DNA, the CDR3 is TGTGCCAGCAGCTCAGGGACTAGCCACTACGAGCAGTACTTC. Protein product: CASSSGTSHYEQYF. J is TRBJ2-7 and V is TRBV5-4, with 9 bases identical to TRBD2. The V segment lost 3 bases and the J segment 3 bases; nucleotides outside the gene matches: 4. This CDR3 has 14 amino acids. Germline CDR1 SGHNT, CDR2 YYREEE (reference sequence).

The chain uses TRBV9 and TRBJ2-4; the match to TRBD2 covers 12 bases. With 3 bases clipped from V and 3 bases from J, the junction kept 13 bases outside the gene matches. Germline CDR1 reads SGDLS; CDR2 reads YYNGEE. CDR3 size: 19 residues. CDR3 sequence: CASSETSGGDKLSKNIQYF. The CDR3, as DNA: TGTGCCAGCAGCGAGACTAGCGGGGGAGATAAGTTAAGCAAAAACATTCAGTACTTC.

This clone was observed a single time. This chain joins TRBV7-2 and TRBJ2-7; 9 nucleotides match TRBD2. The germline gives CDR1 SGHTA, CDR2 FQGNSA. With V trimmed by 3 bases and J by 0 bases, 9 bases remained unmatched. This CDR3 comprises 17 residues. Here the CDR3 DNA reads TGTGCCAGCAGCTTTTTTGGCGGGGGGGACTACTCCTACGAGCAGTACTTC. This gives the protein CASSFFGGGDYSYEQYF.

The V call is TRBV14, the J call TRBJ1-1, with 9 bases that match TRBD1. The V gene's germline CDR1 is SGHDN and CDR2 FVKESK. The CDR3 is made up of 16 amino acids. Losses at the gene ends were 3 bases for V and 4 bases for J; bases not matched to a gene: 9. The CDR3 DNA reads TGTGCCAGCAGCCAGACTGGACAGGGGAGGTTCACTGAAGCTTTCTTT. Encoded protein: CASSQTGQGRFTEAFF.